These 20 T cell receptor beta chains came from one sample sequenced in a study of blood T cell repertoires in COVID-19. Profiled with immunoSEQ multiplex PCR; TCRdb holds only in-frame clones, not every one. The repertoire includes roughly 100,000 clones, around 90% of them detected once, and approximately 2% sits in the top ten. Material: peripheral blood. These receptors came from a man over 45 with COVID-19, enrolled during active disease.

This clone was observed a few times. The CDR3 nucleotides read TGTGCCAGCACAGCCGGGACAGGAGGCTATGGCTACACCTTC. Its protein product is CASTAGTGGYGYTF. J is TRBJ1-2 and V is TRBV6-5; the match to TRBD1 covers 8 bases. After removal of 7 bases from V and 4 bases from J, the junction contained 8 bases not matched to a gene. This CDR3 contains 14 residues. Germline V gene data show CDR1 as MNHEY and CDR2 as SVGAGI.

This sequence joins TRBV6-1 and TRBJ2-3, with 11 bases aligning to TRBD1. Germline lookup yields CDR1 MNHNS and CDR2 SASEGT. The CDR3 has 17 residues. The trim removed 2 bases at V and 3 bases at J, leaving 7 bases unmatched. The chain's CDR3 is CASSEMGQGVRTDTQYF. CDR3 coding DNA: TGTGCCAGCAGTGAAATGGGACAGGGGGTTAGGACAGATACGCAGTATTTT.

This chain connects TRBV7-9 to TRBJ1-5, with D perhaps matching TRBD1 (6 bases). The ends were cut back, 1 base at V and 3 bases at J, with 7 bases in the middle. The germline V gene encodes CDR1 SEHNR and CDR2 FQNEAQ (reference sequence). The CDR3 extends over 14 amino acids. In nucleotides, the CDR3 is TGTGCCAGCAGCTTAGGGGACACCAATCAGCCCCAGCATTTT. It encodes CASSLGDTNQPQHF.

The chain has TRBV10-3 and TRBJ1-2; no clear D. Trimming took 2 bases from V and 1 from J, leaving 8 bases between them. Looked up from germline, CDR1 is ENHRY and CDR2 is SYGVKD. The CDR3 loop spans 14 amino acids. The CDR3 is CAISEKQSNYGYTF. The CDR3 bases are TGTGCCATCAGTGAGAAGCAAAGTAACTATGGCTACACCTTC.

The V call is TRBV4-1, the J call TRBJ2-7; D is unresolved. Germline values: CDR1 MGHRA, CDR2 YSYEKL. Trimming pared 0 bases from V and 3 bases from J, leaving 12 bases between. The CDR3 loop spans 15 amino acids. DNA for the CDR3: TGCGCCAGCAGCCAAGATCTGACACGATTCTACGAGCAGTACTTC. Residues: CASSQDLTRFYEQYF.

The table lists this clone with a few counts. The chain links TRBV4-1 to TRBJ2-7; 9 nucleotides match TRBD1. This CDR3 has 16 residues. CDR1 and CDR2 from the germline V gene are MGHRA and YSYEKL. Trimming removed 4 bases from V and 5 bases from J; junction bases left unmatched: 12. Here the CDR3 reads CASSRLVGQGPHEQYF. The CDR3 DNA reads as TGCGCCAGCAGCCGATTGGTGGGACAGGGCCCCCACGAGCAGTACTTC.

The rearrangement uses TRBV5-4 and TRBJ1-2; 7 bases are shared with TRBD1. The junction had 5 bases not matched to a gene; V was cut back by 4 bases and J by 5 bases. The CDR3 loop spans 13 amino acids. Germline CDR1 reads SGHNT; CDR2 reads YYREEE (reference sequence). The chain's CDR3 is CASSRDSFYGYTF. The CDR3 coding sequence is TGTGCCAGCAGCCGGGACAGTTTTTATGGCTACACCTTC.

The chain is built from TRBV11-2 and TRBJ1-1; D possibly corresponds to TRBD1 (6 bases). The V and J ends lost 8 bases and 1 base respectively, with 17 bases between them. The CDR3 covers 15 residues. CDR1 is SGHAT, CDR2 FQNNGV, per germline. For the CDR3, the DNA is TGTGCCAGCCATGATACAGGGCCAGGGAACACTGAAGCTTTCTTT. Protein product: CASHDTGPGNTEAFF.

The CDR3 DNA follows: TGTGCCAGCAGCTTAGCCCTACTCTCGGGGGAGCAGTTCTTC. As protein: CASSLALLSGEQFF. The rearrangement uses TRBV11-2 and TRBJ2-1; maybe TRBD2 (5 bases). The CDR3 totals 14 residues. Germline-derived CDR1 and CDR2 are SGHAT and FQNNGV. V lost 1 base and J 10 bases, leaving 14 bases between the germline ends.

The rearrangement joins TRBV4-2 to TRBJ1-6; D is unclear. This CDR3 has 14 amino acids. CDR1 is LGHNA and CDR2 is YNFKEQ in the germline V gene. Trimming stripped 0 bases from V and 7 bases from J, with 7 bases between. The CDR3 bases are TGTGCCAGCAGCCAAGATCTCGCGAATTCACCCCTCCACTTT. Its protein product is CASSQDLANSPLHF.

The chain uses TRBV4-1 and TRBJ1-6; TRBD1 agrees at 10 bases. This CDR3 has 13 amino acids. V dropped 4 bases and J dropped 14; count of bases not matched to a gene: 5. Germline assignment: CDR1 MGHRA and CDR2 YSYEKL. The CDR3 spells CASSRGQGIALHF. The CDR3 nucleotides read TGCGCCAGCAGCCGGGGACAGGGGATAGCCCTCCACTTT.

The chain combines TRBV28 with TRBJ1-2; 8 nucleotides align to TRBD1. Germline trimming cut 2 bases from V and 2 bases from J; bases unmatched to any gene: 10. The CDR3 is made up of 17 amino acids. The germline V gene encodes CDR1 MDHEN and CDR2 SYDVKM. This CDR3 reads CASSLTRGQGGNYGYTF. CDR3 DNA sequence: TGTGCCAGCAGTTTAACTAGAGGACAGGGAGGGAACTATGGCTACACCTTC.

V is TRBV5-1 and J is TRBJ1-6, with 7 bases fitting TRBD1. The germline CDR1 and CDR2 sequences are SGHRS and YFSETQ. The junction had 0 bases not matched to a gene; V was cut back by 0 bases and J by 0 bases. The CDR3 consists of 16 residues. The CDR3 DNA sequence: TGCGCCAGCAGCTTGGACAGGGGCTCCTATAATTCACCCCTCCACTTT. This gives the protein CASSLDRGSYNSPLHF.

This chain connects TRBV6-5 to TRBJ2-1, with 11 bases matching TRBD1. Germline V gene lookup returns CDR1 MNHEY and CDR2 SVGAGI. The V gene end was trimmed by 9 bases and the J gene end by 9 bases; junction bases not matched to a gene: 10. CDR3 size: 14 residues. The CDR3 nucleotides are TGTGCCAGTCACCGGGACAGGGGGTTGAGTGAGCAGTTCTTC. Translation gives CASHRDRGLSEQFF.

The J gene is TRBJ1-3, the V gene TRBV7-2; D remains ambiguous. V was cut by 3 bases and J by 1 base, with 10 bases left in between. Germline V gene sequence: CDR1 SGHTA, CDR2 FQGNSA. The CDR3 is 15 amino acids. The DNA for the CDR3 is TGTGCCAGCAGCTTGGTACCGGGGTCTGGAAACACCATATATTTT. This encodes CASSLVPGSGNTIYF.

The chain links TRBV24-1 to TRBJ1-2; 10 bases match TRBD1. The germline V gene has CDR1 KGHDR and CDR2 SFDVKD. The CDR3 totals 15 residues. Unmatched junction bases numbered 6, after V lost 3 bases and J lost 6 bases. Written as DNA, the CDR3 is TGTGCCACCAGTGATCATATGACAGGGGGCGATGGCTACACCTTC. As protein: CATSDHMTGGDGYTF.

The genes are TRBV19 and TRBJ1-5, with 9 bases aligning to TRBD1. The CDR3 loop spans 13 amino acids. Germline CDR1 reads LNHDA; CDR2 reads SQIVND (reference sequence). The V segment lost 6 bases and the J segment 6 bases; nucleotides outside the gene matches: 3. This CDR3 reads CASSWDRAQPQHF. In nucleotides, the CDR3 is TGTGCCAGTAGCTGGGACAGGGCTCAGCCCCAGCATTTT.

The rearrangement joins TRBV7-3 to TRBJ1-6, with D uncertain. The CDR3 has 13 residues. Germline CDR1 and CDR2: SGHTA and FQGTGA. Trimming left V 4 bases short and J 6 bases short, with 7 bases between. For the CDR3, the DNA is TGTGCCAGCAGCTCCGGACTTAATTCACCCCTCCACTTT. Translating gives CASSSGLNSPLHF.

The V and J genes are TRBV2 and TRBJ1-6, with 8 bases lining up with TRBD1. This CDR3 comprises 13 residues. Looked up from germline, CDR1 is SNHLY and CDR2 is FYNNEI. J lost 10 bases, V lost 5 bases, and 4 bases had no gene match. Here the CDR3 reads CASSQAGGSPLHF. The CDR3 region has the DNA TGTGCCAGCAGTCAGGCAGGGGGCTCACCCCTCCACTTT.

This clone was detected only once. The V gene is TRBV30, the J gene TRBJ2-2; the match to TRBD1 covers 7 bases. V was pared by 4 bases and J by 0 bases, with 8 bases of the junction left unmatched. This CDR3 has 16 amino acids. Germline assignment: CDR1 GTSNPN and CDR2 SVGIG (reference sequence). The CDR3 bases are TGTGCCTGGAAGATAACAGGGGCGACGAACACCGGGGAGCTGTTTTTT. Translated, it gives CAWKITGATNTGELFF. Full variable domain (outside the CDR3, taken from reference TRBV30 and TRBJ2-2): SQTIHQWPATLVQPVGSPLSLECTVEGTSNPNLYWYRQAAGRGLQLLFYSVGIGQISSEVPQNLSASRPQDRQFILSSKKLLLSDSGFYLCAWKITGATNTGELFFGEGSRLTVL.